Below are 21 T cell receptor beta chains sequenced from a single sample in a study of blood T cells in healthy people across ages. Using a J-beta primer mix together with a sample-barcoded 5' primer, a second PCR was run for roughly 6 to 12 cycles. MiXCR was run by TCRdb on the 5' RACE reads, yielding one entry per CDR3 protein. The sample includes some 800,000 distinct CDR3 sequences, roughly 44% of them seen just once. Sequences were obtained from blood. The origin of the receptors is a man aged 60 to 69 in good health.

Written as DNA, the CDR3 is TGTGCCAGCAGCTTAGGCAGGGATAGGAATGAGCAGTACTTC. Translation: CASSLGRDRNEQYF. The chain joins TRBV7-2 to TRBJ2-5; a possible D gene is TRBD1 (5 bases). The V gene lost 1 base and the J gene lost 11 bases, with 17 bases spanning the gap. The CDR3 runs 14 residues. The germline CDR1 and CDR2 sequences are SGHTA and FQGNSA.

This clonotype was seen a single time. This sequence joins TRBV20-1 and TRBJ2-4, with D perhaps TRBD2 (6 bases). Germline V lookup: CDR1 DFQATT, CDR2 SNEGSKA (reference sequence). The germline V and J ends were trimmed by 5 bases and 3 bases, with 38 bases remaining between them. The CDR3 is 22 amino acids. The CDR3 nucleotides are TGCAGTGCTCCTCCGAGACTCAGAACAATGGGGGGTGTTCAGGACAACAAAAACATTCAGTACTTC. Its protein product is CSAPPRLRTMGGVQDNKNIQYF.

The V gene is TRBV4-3, the J gene TRBJ2-5, with D unclear. CDR1 LGHNA and CDR2 YSLEER come from the germline V gene. This CDR3 is built from 13 residues. The V and J ends lost 3 bases and 5 bases respectively, with 10 bases between them. CDR3 residues: CASSHDPVETQYF. DNA for the CDR3: TGCGCCAGCAGCCACGATCCTGTCGAGACCCAGTACTTC.

This chain links TRBV15 with TRBJ1-1, with D possibly matching TRBD1 (6 bases). The CDR3 extends over 20 amino acids. Trimming shortened V by 0 bases and J by 0 bases, and 23 bases separated the two germline ends. Germline CDR1 reads LNHNV; CDR2 reads YYDKDF (reference sequence). The CDR3 loop is CATSRDRDNFSGFLNTEAFF. DNA for the CDR3: TGTGCCACCAGCAGAGACCGGGACAACTTCTCGGGCTTCTTGAACACTGAAGCTTTCTTT.

The rearrangement joins TRBV6-2 or TRBV6-3 to TRBJ1-4; 9 bases align to TRBD1. Germline assignment: CDR1 MNHEY and CDR2 SVGEGT. The junction had 11 bases not matched to a gene; V was cut back by 6 bases and J by 6 bases. The CDR3 totals 16 residues. The CDR3, as DNA: TGTGCCAGCAGAGACACACCGGGACAGGGTGATGAAAAACTGTTTTTT. This gives the protein CASRDTPGQGDEKLFF.

At least ten counts were recorded for this clonotype. J is TRBJ2-7 and V is TRBV24-1; 10 nucleotides align to TRBD1. The V gene's germline CDR1 is KGHDR and CDR2 SFDVKD. The CDR3 length is 14 residues. The junction had 8 bases not matched to a gene; V was cut back by 3 bases and J by 10 bases. The CDR3 DNA follows: TGTGCCACCAGTGATACCGGGACAGGGGAGCAACAGTACTTC. This gives the protein CATSDTGTGEQQYF.

This clonotype came up a few times. The V gene is TRBV9, the J gene TRBJ2-5; no clear D gene. The CDR3 has 13 residues. Trimming took off 4 bases at V and 4 bases at J, with 11 bases between the two ends. CDR1 and CDR2 from the germline V gene are SGDLS and YYNGEE. The CDR3 bases are TGTGCCAGCAGCCCTAGACCCTTAGAGACCCAGTACTTC. It codes for CASSPRPLETQYF.

This chain links TRBV6-6 with TRBJ1-5; 10 bases fit TRBD1. This CDR3 is built from 17 residues. Germline CDR1 reads MNHNY; CDR2 reads SVGAGI (reference sequence). V was clipped by 7 bases and J by 4 bases; unmatched bases: 13. CDR3 DNA sequence: TGTGCCAGCATCGACCCCACCGGGACAGGGGCTAATCAGCCCCAGCATTTT. It specifies CASIDPTGTGANQPQHF.

The chain joins TRBV4-1 to TRBJ1-1, with D possibly being TRBD1 (5 bases). Germline lookup yields CDR1 MGHRA and CDR2 YSYEKL. The CDR3 has 17 residues. The germline V and J ends were trimmed by 2 bases and 3 bases, with 19 bases remaining between them. CDR3 sequence (DNA): TGCGCCAGCAGCCAACCCCCCGGGGCAGGTAAGGACACTGAAGCTTTCTTT. This translates into CASSQPPGAGKDTEAFF.

The J gene is TRBJ1-6, the V gene TRBV27, with D unclear. This CDR3 is built from 16 residues. Germline V gene lookup returns CDR1 MNHEY and CDR2 SMNVEV (reference sequence). V was shortened by 3 bases and J by 4 bases, with 13 bases between the two germline ends. The CDR3 DNA reads as TGTGCCAGCAGTTTTAGTTTGGGAGATTATAATTCACCCCTCCACTTT. Amino acids: CASSFSLGDYNSPLHF.

At least ten counts were recorded for this clonotype. The chain combines TRBV29-1 with TRBJ2-3; 11 positions agree with TRBD2. Germline V gene lookup returns CDR1 SQVTM and CDR2 ANQGSEA. This CDR3 has 14 residues. Unmatched junction bases numbered 14, after V lost 7 bases and J lost 11 bases. CDR3 residues: CSAKTSGAARRQYF. In DNA form, the CDR3 reads TGCAGCGCTAAGACTAGCGGGGCGGCCAGAAGGCAGTATTTT.

This clonotype was found a few times. The rearrangement joins TRBV11-3 to TRBJ2-1; TRBD2 agrees at 10 bases. This CDR3 is built from 16 residues. V lost 5 bases, J lost 10 bases, and 14 bases stayed unmatched. Germline V gene data show CDR1 as SGHNT and CDR2 as YENEEA. DNA for the CDR3: TGTGCCAGCAGCGCCCGTTTAGCGGGGGGTTCCCGAGAGCAGTTCTTC. Translated, it gives CASSARLAGGSREQFF.

The V and J genes are TRBV4-1 and TRBJ1-2; the D gene is possibly TRBD1 (5 bases). This CDR3 contains 15 residues. V dropped 1 base and J dropped 0 bases, with 9 bases sitting between them. The germline V gene has CDR1 MGHRA and CDR2 YSYEKL. In nucleotides, the CDR3 is TGCGCCAGCAGCCAAGCACTGGGGGCTAACTATGGCTACACCTTC. It encodes CASSQALGANYGYTF.

The chain recombines TRBV13 with TRBJ2-1; perhaps D is TRBD1 or TRBD2 (5 bases each). Trimming shortened V by 1 base and J by 7 bases, and 8 bases separated the two germline ends. CDR1 is PRHDT, CDR2 FYEKMQ, per germline (reference sequence). The CDR3 has 13 amino acids. The CDR3 spells CASSLEWGNEQFF. The DNA for the CDR3 is TGTGCCAGCAGCTTAGAGTGGGGGAATGAGCAGTTCTTC.

J is TRBJ2-7 and V is TRBV3-1; D is ambiguous. The DNA end is more similar to TRBJ2-5, so the J call may be wrong. Germline CDR1 LGHDT, CDR2 YNNKEL (reference sequence). The CDR3 is 13 residues long. DNA of the CDR3: TGTGCCAGCAGCCAAATAGAAGCAGGGACCCAGTACTTC. Its translation: CASSQIEAGTQYF.

V gene TRBV7-2 combines with J gene TRBJ2-5, with 9 bases lining up with TRBD1. CDR3 length: 15 residues. The V segment lost 0 bases and the J segment 3 bases; nucleotides outside the gene matches: 2. The germline gives CDR1 SGHTA, CDR2 FQGNSA. The CDR3 reads CASSLAGTGKETQYF. The DNA for the CDR3 is TGTGCCAGCAGCTTAGCGGGGACAGGGAAAGAGACCCAGTACTTC.

There are a few counts of this clonotype. The genes are TRBV12-3 or TRBV12-4 and TRBJ2-7, with a possible D match to TRBD1 (6 bases). The CDR3 length is 13 residues. The V end lost 7 bases, the J end lost 2 bases, and 12 bases lay between the germline ends. CDR3 loop: CASTSQGTYEQYF. CDR3 nucleotides: TGTGCCAGCACCTCACAGGGAACCTACGAGCAGTACTTC.

V is TRBV7-2 and J is TRBJ2-1; 8 bases are shared with TRBD2. The CDR3 is 15 amino acids. CDR1 SGHTA and CDR2 FQGNSA come from the germline V gene. With 3 bases clipped from V and 9 bases from J, the junction kept 10 bases outside the gene matches. The DNA for the CDR3 is TGTGCCAGCAGCTTTGGACGGGGGGGCCAGGGTGAGCAGTTCTTC. It is translated as CASSFGRGGQGEQFF.

The sample holds a few counts of this clonotype. The CDR3 region is CASSYQTGADTQYF. As DNA, the CDR3 is TGTGCCAGCAGTTACCAGACAGGGGCAGATACGCAGTATTTT. This chain uses TRBV6-6 with TRBJ2-3; 8 bases fit TRBD1. Germline CDR1 MNHNY, CDR2 SVGAGI (reference sequence). V lost 2 bases, J lost 4 bases, and 2 bases stayed unmatched. The CDR3 is 14 amino acids.

This chain uses TRBV6-5 with TRBJ2-4; a possible D gene is TRBD2 (5 bases). The V end lost 0 bases, the J end lost 0 bases, and 12 bases lay between the germline ends. Germline V gene sequence: CDR1 MNHEY, CDR2 SVGAGI. The CDR3 consists of 17 residues. CDR3 nucleotide sequence: TGTGCCAGCAGTTACTCCGCACTAGGTTTAGCCAAAAACATTCAGTACTTC. Amino acid sequence: CASSYSALGLAKNIQYF.

Many counts were recorded for this clonotype. This rearrangement joins TRBV25-1 to TRBJ2-1; perhaps TRBD1 as D (6 bases). Germline values: CDR1 MGHDK, CDR2 SYGVNS. The CDR3 extends over 11 amino acids. V shed 10 bases and J shed 7 bases, with 11 bases lying between them. The CDR3 nucleotides read TGTGCCATCCTCCAGGGGAATGAGCAGTTCTTC. Its protein is CAILQGNEQFF.